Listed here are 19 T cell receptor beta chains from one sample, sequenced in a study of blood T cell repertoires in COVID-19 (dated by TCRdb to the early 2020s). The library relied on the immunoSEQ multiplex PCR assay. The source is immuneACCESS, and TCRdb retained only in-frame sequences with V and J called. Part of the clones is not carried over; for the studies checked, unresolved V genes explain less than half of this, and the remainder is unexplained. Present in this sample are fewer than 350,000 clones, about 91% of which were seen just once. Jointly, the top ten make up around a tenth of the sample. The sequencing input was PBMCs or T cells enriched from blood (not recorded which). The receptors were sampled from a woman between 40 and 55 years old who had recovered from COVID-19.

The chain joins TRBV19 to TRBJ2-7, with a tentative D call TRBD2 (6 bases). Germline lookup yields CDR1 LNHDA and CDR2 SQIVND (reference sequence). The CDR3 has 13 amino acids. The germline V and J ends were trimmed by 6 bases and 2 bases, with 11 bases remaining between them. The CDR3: CASSAGSPYEQYF. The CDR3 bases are TGTGCCAGTAGCGCCGGGAGCCCCTACGAGCAGTACTTC.

The CDR3 DNA follows: TGTGCCAGCAGCAAGGGACAGGGTGAAGAGACCCAGTACTTC. Translated: CASSKGQGEETQYF. This chain connects TRBV5-6 to TRBJ2-5, with 9 bases lining up with TRBD1. The J segment lost 3 bases and the V segment lost 4 bases, leaving 4 bases of the junction unmatched. The CDR3 runs 14 residues. In germline, CDR1 is SGHDT, CDR2 YYEEEE.

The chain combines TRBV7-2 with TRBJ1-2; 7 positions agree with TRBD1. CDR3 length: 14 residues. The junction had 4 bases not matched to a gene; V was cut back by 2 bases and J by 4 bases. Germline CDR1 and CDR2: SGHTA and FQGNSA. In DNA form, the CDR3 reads TGTGCCAGCAGCTTACTGGGACAGCCCTATGGCTACACCTTC. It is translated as CASSLLGQPYGYTF.

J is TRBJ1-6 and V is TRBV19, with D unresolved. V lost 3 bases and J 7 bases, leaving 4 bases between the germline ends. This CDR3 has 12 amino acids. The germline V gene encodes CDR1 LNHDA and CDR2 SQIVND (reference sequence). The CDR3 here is CASSMSNSPLHF. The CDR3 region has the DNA TGTGCCAGTAGTATGTCGAATTCACCCCTCCACTTT. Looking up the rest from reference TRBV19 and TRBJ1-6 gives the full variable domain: DGGITQSPKYLFRKEGQNVTLSCEQNLNHDAMYWYRQDPGQGLRLIYYSQIVNDFQKGDIAEGYSVSREKKESFPLTVTSAQKNPTAFYLCASSMSNSPLHFGNGTRLTVT.

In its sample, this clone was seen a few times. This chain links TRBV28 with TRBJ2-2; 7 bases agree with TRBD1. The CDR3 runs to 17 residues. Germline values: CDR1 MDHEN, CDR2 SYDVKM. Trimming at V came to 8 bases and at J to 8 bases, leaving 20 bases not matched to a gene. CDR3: CASRSNRDRVTRGELFF. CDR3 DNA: TGTGCCAGCCGCTCGAACCGGGACAGAGTAACACGGGGGGAGCTGTTTTTT.

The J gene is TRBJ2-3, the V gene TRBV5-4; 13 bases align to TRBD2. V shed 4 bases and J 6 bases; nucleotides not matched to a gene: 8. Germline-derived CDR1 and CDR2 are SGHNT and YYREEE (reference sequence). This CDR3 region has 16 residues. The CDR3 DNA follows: TGTGCCAGCAGCCCTAAGGGACTAGCGGGAACCGATACGCAGTATTTT. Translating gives CASSPKGLAGTDTQYF.

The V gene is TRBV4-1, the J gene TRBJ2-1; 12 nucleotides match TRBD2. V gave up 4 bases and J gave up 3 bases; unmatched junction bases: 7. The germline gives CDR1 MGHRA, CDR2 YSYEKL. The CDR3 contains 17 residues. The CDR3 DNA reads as TGCGCCAGCAGCCCCGCTAGCGGGGGGGCTATCTACAATGAGCAGTTCTTC. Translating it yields CASSPASGGAIYNEQFF.

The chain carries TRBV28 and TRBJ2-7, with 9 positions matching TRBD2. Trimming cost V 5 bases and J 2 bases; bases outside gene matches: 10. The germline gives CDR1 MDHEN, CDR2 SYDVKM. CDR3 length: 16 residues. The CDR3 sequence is CASSVGLARVAYEQYF. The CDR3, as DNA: TGTGCCAGCAGTGTTGGACTAGCGAGGGTCGCCTACGAGCAGTACTTC.

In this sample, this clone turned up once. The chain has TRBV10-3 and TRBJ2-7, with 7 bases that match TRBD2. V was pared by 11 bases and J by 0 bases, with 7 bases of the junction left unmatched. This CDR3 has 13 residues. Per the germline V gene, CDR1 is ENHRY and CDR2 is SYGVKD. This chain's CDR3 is CAGGVPGSYEQYF. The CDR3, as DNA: TGTGCCGGGGGGGTTCCTGGCTCCTACGAGCAGTACTTC.

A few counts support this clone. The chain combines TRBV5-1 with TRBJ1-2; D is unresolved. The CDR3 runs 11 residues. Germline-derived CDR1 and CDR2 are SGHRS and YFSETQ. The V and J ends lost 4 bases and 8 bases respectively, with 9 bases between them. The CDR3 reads CASSDAGGYTF. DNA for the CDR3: TGCGCCAGCAGCGACGCGGGGGGCTACACCTTC.

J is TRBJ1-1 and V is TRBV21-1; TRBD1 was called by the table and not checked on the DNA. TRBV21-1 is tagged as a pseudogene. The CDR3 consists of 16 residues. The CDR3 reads CASSKAPPDSNTEAFF. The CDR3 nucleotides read TGTGCCAGCAGCAAAGCCCCCCCCGACAGCAACACTGAAGCTTTCTTT.

CDR3 protein: CASSAGQGGNTEAFF. The CDR3 DNA reads as TGTGCCAGCAGCGCCGGACAGGGGGGGAACACTGAAGCTTTCTTT. The chain couples TRBV11-2 to TRBJ1-1; the match to TRBD1 covers 10 bases. The CDR3 runs to 15 residues. V shed 5 bases and J 1 base; nucleotides not matched to a gene: 4. CDR1 SGHAT and CDR2 FQNNGV come from the germline V gene.

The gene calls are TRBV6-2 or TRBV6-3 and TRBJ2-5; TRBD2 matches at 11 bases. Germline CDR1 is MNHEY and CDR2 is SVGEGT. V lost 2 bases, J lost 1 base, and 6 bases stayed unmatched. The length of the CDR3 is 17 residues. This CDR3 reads CASSYGRLAGTQETQYF. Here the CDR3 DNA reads TGTGCCAGCAGTTACGGAAGACTAGCGGGGACCCAAGAGACCCAGTACTTC.

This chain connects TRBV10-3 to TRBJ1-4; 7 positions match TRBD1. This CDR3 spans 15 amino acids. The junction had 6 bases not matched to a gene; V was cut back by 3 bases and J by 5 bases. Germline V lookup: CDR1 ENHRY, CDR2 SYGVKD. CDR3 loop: CAISDSDRDNEKLFF. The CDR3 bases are TGTGCCATCAGTGATTCCGACAGGGACAATGAAAAACTGTTTTTT.

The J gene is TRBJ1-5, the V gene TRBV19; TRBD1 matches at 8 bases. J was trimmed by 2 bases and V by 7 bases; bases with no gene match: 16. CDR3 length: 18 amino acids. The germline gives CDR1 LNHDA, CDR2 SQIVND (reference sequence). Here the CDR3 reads CASTFRKQGAQGNQPQHF. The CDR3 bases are TGTGCCAGTACCTTCCGCAAGCAGGGGGCGCAGGGCAATCAGCCCCAGCATTTT.

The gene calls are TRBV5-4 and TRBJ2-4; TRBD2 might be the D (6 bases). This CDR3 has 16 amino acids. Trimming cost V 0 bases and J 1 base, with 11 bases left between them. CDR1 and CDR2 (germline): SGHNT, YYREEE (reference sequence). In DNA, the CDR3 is TGTGCCAGCAGCTTGGACGATGGGGGGGCCAAAAACATTCAGTACTTC. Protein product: CASSLDDGGAKNIQYF. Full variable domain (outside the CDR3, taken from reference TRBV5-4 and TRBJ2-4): ETGVTQSPTHLIKTRGQQVTLRCSSQSGHNTVSWYQQALGQGPQFIFQYYREEENGRGNFPPRFSGLQFPNYSSELNVNALELDDSALYLCASSLDDGGAKNIQYFGAGTRLSVL.

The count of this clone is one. The DNA for the CDR3 is TGTGCCAGCAGTTTACTGGCTAGCGGCTACGAGCAGTACTTC. This codes for CASSLLASGYEQYF. The chain uses TRBV27 and TRBJ2-7; TRBD2 matches 7 bases. This CDR3 is built from 14 residues. Germline CDR1 is MNHEY and CDR2 is SMNVEV (reference sequence). After removal of 2 bases from V and 3 bases from J, the junction contained 4 bases not matched to a gene.

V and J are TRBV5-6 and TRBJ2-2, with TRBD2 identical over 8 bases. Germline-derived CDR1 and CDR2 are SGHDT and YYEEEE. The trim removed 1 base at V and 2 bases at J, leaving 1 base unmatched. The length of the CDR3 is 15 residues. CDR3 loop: CASSLRGGNTGELFF. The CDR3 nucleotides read TGTGCCAGCAGCTTGCGGGGGGGTAACACCGGGGAGCTGTTTTTT.

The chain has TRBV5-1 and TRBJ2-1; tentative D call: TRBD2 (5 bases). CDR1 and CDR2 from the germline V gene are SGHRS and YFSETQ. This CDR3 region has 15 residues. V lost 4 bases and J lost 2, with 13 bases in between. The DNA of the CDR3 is TGCGCCAGCAGCCCGGCGGGCCAGACCTACAATGAGCAGTTCTTC. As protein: CASSPAGQTYNEQFF.